The rows below give T cell receptor beta chains drawn from one sample of a study of control samples from healthy donors and cancer patients. Here immunoSEQ multiplex PCR was the method, and the copy in TCRdb shows in-frame clones only, minus some. The table lists approximately 100,000 clones, around nine tenths of them singletons. Sequencing was carried out using blood. The origin of the receptors is a woman between 50 and 59 years old in good health. The CDR3 runs from the conserved cysteine through the conserved F or W. The order of the fields is CDR3 length, V gene, J gene, D gene, clone size, CDR3 protein, CDR3 DNA. A D gene is named only where the DNA matches it firmly. A clone size is listed for some rows: how often the clone was seen (once, few, many), or a class if it is expanded.

cdr3_length: 17; v_call: TRBV4-2; j_call: TRBJ1-2; d_call: TRBD1; clone_size: -; cdr3_aa: CASSQALGQGIGYGYTF; cdr3_nt: TGTGCCAGCAGCCAAGCCCTGGGACAGGGGATAGGCTATGGCTACACCTTC
cdr3_length: 14; v_call: TRBV24-1; j_call: TRBJ1-1; d_call: TRBD1; clone_size: -; cdr3_aa: CATSQGAPGTEAFF; cdr3_nt: TGTGCCACCAGTCAGGGGGCGCCGGGCACTGAAGCTTTCTTT
cdr3_length: 15; v_call: TRBV9; j_call: TRBJ1-5; d_call: -; clone_size: -; cdr3_aa: CASSVGGESNQPQHF; cdr3_nt: TGTGCCAGCAGCGTAGGAGGGGAGAGCAATCAGCCCCAGCATTTT
cdr3_length: 13; v_call: TRBV7-3; j_call: TRBJ1-1; d_call: -; clone_size: -; cdr3_aa: CASSLTLGAEAFF; cdr3_nt: TGTGCCAGCAGCTTAACGTTGGGGGCCGAAGCTTTCTTT
cdr3_length: 15; v_call: TRBV19; j_call: TRBJ1-5; d_call: -; clone_size: -; cdr3_aa: CASKGEGLGNQPQHF; cdr3_nt: TGTGCCAGTAAGGGGGAAGGTCTGGGAAATCAGCCCCAGCATTTT
cdr3_length: 15; v_call: TRBV11-3; j_call: TRBJ2-3; d_call: TRBD2; clone_size: -; cdr3_aa: CASSLGGTSIDTQYF; cdr3_nt: TGTGCCAGCAGCTTAGGTGGGACTAGCATCGATACGCAGTATTTT
cdr3_length: 13; v_call: TRBV6-2/TRBV6-3; j_call: TRBJ1-6; d_call: -; clone_size: -; cdr3_aa: CASSYLRNSPLHF; cdr3_nt: TGTGCCAGCAGTTATTTAAGGAATTCACCCCTCCACTTT
cdr3_length: 15; v_call: TRBV18; j_call: TRBJ1-1; d_call: TRBD1; clone_size: -; cdr3_aa: CASSVQGLMNTEAFF; cdr3_nt: TGTGCCAGTTCCGTACAGGGGTTGATGAACACTGAAGCTTTCTTT
cdr3_length: 16; v_call: TRBV3-1/TRBV3-2; j_call: TRBJ2-3; d_call: -; clone_size: -; cdr3_aa: CASSRRPSADTDTQYF; cdr3_nt: TGTGCCAGCAGCCGCCGCCCTAGCGCTGACACAGATACGCAGTATTTT
cdr3_length: 14; v_call: TRBV2; j_call: TRBJ1-1; d_call: TRBD1; clone_size: -; cdr3_aa: CASRPDRGGTEAFF; cdr3_nt: TGTGCCAGCAGGCCGGACAGGGGTGGCACTGAAGCTTTCTTT
cdr3_length: 13; v_call: TRBV5-1; j_call: TRBJ1-6; d_call: -; clone_size: -; cdr3_aa: CASSLTGGSPLHF; cdr3_nt: TGCGCCAGCAGCTTGACAGGAGGTTCACCCCTCCACTTT
cdr3_length: 13; v_call: TRBV29-1; j_call: TRBJ2-5; d_call: -; clone_size: -; cdr3_aa: CSVLNRFLETQYF; cdr3_nt: TGCAGCGTTCTTAACAGGTTCTTGGAGACCCAGTACTTC
cdr3_length: 13; v_call: TRBV12-3/TRBV12-4; j_call: TRBJ2-1; d_call: -; clone_size: -; cdr3_aa: CASRSLGYNEQFF; cdr3_nt: TGTGCCAGCAGATCCCTAGGCTACAATGAGCAGTTCTTC
cdr3_length: 15; v_call: TRBV15; j_call: TRBJ2-7; d_call: -; clone_size: -; cdr3_aa: CATSRDWGGSYEQYF; cdr3_nt: TGTGCCACCAGCAGAGATTGGGGCGGTTCCTACGAGCAGTACTTC
cdr3_length: 12; v_call: TRBV10-3; j_call: TRBJ1-3; d_call: -; clone_size: -; cdr3_aa: CAISDNGNTIYF; cdr3_nt: TGTGCCATCAGTGATAACGGAAACACCATATATTTT
cdr3_length: 12; v_call: TRBV6-6; j_call: TRBJ2-1; d_call: -; clone_size: -; cdr3_aa: CASSRPGGEQFF; cdr3_nt: TGTGCCAGCAGCCGGCCCGGGGGTGAGCAGTTCTTC
cdr3_length: 18; v_call: TRBV5-4; j_call: TRBJ2-6; d_call: TRBD1; clone_size: -; cdr3_aa: CASSPWTGGKAGANVLTF; cdr3_nt: TGTGCCAGCAGCCCATGGACAGGGGGTAAGGCTGGGGCCAACGTCCTGACTTTC
cdr3_length: 16; v_call: TRBV11-3; j_call: TRBJ2-1; d_call: TRBD2; clone_size: once; cdr3_aa: CASSPWASGGDGEQFF; cdr3_nt: TGTGCCAGCAGTCCTTGGGCTAGCGGAGGGGACGGTGAGCAGTTCTTC
cdr3_length: 15; v_call: TRBV7-8; j_call: TRBJ2-1; d_call: TRBD2; clone_size: -; cdr3_aa: CASSPLAGSYNEQFF; cdr3_nt: TGTGCCAGCAGCCCACTAGCGGGAAGCTACAATGAGCAGTTCTTC
cdr3_length: 14; v_call: TRBV2; j_call: TRBJ2-1; d_call: -; clone_size: -; cdr3_aa: CASSVATGINEQFF; cdr3_nt: TGTGCCAGCAGTGTAGCCACAGGGATCAATGAGCAGTTCTTC
cdr3_length: 14; v_call: TRBV7-2; j_call: TRBJ2-5; d_call: -; clone_size: -; cdr3_aa: CASSSGPGRETQYF; cdr3_nt: TGTGCCAGCAGCTCCGGACCGGGGAGAGAGACCCAGTACTTC
cdr3_length: 13; v_call: TRBV6-5; j_call: TRBJ1-1; d_call: -; clone_size: -; cdr3_aa: CASSYSTLYEAFF; cdr3_nt: TGTGCCAGCAGTTACTCTACCCTCTATGAAGCTTTCTTT
cdr3_length: 12; v_call: TRBV2; j_call: TRBJ2-5; d_call: -; clone_size: -; cdr3_aa: CASSVVLETQYF; cdr3_nt: TGTGCCAGCAGTGTCGTCCTGGAGACCCAGTACTTC
cdr3_length: 13; v_call: TRBV7-2; j_call: TRBJ1-2; d_call: TRBD1; clone_size: -; cdr3_aa: CASSSVTGEAYTF; cdr3_nt: TGTGCCAGCAGCTCGGTAACAGGGGAAGCCTACACCTTC
cdr3_length: 16; v_call: TRBV15; j_call: TRBJ2-5; d_call: -; clone_size: -; cdr3_aa: CATSRDRATFEETQYF; cdr3_nt: TGTGCCACCAGCAGAGATCGGGCTACTTTCGAAGAGACCCAGTACTTC
cdr3_length: 13; v_call: TRBV19; j_call: TRBJ2-1; d_call: -; clone_size: -; cdr3_aa: CASSLGSHNEQFF; cdr3_nt: TGTGCCAGTAGTCTGGGGTCCCACAATGAGCAGTTCTTC
cdr3_length: 17; v_call: TRBV24-1; j_call: TRBJ2-5; d_call: TRBD1; clone_size: -; cdr3_aa: CATSPGTGTLGKKTQYF; cdr3_nt: TGTGCCACCAGTCCCGGGACAGGGACCTTGGGGAAAAAGACCCAGTACTTC
cdr3_length: 15; v_call: TRBV6-6; j_call: TRBJ1-1; d_call: -; clone_size: -; cdr3_aa: CASLKEGPWNTEAFF; cdr3_nt: TGTGCCAGCCTAAAAGAGGGGCCTTGGAACACTGAAGCTTTCTTT
cdr3_length: 13; v_call: TRBV9; j_call: TRBJ1-1; d_call: -; clone_size: -; cdr3_aa: CASSVVVNTEAFF; cdr3_nt: TGTGCCAGCAGCGTAGTAGTGAACACTGAAGCTTTCTTT
cdr3_length: 13; v_call: TRBV6-6; j_call: TRBJ2-1; d_call: -; clone_size: -; cdr3_aa: CASSYANQGGQFF; cdr3_nt: TGTGCCAGCAGTTACGCGAACCAGGGGGGCCAGTTCTTC
cdr3_length: 15; v_call: TRBV2; j_call: TRBJ1-3; d_call: -; clone_size: once; cdr3_aa: CASERQSVSGNTIYF; cdr3_nt: TGTGCCAGCGAAAGACAGAGTGTATCTGGAAACACCATATATTTT
cdr3_length: 14; v_call: TRBV4-3; j_call: TRBJ2-5; d_call: -; clone_size: once; cdr3_aa: CASSPSGTPGTQYF; cdr3_nt: TGCGCCAGCAGCCCGTCCGGGACTCCAGGGACCCAGTACTTC
cdr3_length: 17; v_call: TRBV7-8; j_call: TRBJ2-1; d_call: -; clone_size: -; cdr3_aa: CASSFMQGEAIYNEQFF; cdr3_nt: TGTGCCAGCAGCTTTATGCAGGGGGAGGCCATATACAATGAGCAGTTCTTC
cdr3_length: 15; v_call: TRBV14; j_call: TRBJ1-2; d_call: -; clone_size: -; cdr3_aa: CASSQEGLTNYGYTF; cdr3_nt: TGTGCCAGCAGCCAAGAGGGGTTAACTAACTATGGCTACACCTTC
cdr3_length: 16; v_call: TRBV14; j_call: TRBJ2-1; d_call: TRBD2; clone_size: -; cdr3_aa: CASSPSTSGRRNEQFF; cdr3_nt: TGTGCCAGCAGCCCATCAACTAGCGGGAGAAGGAATGAGCAGTTCTTC
cdr3_length: 14; v_call: TRBV30; j_call: TRBJ2-6; d_call: -; clone_size: -; cdr3_aa: CARNSLSGANVLTF; cdr3_nt: TGTGCCAGGAATAGTCTCTCTGGGGCCAACGTCCTGACTTTC
cdr3_length: 14; v_call: TRBV5-1; j_call: TRBJ2-7; d_call: -; clone_size: -; cdr3_aa: CASSFASGVYEQYF; cdr3_nt: TGCGCCAGCAGCTTTGCATCAGGAGTCTACGAGCAGTACTTC
cdr3_length: 16; v_call: TRBV20-1; j_call: TRBJ2-1; d_call: TRBD2; clone_size: -; cdr3_aa: CSASSPTSGGYNEQFF; cdr3_nt: TGCAGTGCCAGTTCCCCGACTAGCGGGGGGTACAATGAGCAGTTCTTC
cdr3_length: 14; v_call: TRBV5-1; j_call: TRBJ1-4; d_call: -; clone_size: -; cdr3_aa: CASTGGGTNEKLFF; cdr3_nt: TGCGCCAGCACGGGGGGCGGCACTAATGAAAAACTGTTTTTT
cdr3_length: 15; v_call: TRBV5-6; j_call: TRBJ1-3; d_call: -; clone_size: many; cdr3_aa: CASSAGFNSGNTIYF; cdr3_nt: TGTGCCAGCAGCGCCGGATTCAATTCTGGAAACACCATATATTTT
cdr3_length: 12; v_call: TRBV24-1; j_call: TRBJ2-1; d_call: -; clone_size: -; cdr3_aa: CATAASDDEQFF; cdr3_nt: TGTGCCACGGCAGCTAGCGACGATGAGCAGTTCTTC
cdr3_length: 15; v_call: TRBV7-3; j_call: TRBJ1-2; d_call: -; clone_size: -; cdr3_aa: CASSLSPGTNYGYTF; cdr3_nt: TGTGCCAGCAGCCTATCCCCCGGGACGAATTATGGCTACACCTTC
cdr3_length: 13; v_call: TRBV30; j_call: TRBJ1-5; d_call: TRBD1; clone_size: -; cdr3_aa: CAWSSTGDQPQHF; cdr3_nt: TGTGCCTGGAGTTCGACAGGGGATCAGCCCCAGCATTTT
cdr3_length: 15; v_call: TRBV7-6; j_call: TRBJ2-5; d_call: TRBD2; clone_size: -; cdr3_aa: CASSLEASGEETQYF; cdr3_nt: TGTGCCAGCAGCTTAGAGGCTAGCGGGGAAGAGACCCAGTACTTC
cdr3_length: 13; v_call: TRBV6-1; j_call: TRBJ2-1; d_call: TRBD2; clone_size: -; cdr3_aa: CASLGGAGNEQFF; cdr3_nt: TGTGCCAGCCTCGGGGGGGCGGGCAATGAGCAGTTCTTC
cdr3_length: 14; v_call: TRBV27; j_call: TRBJ2-7; d_call: -; clone_size: -; cdr3_aa: CASGGLHTSYEQYF; cdr3_nt: TGTGCCAGTGGGGGACTCCACACTTCTTACGAGCAGTACTTC
cdr3_length: 15; v_call: TRBV9; j_call: TRBJ2-2; d_call: TRBD1; clone_size: -; cdr3_aa: CASSVWAGGDGELFF; cdr3_nt: TGTGCCAGCAGCGTTTGGGCAGGGGGCGACGGGGAGCTGTTTTTT
cdr3_length: 15; v_call: TRBV24-1; j_call: TRBJ2-5; d_call: -; clone_size: -; cdr3_aa: CATSDNGAGQETQYF; cdr3_nt: TGTGCCACCAGTGATAATGGGGCGGGCCAAGAGACCCAGTACTTC
cdr3_length: 14; v_call: TRBV6-5; j_call: TRBJ1-3; d_call: -; clone_size: -; cdr3_aa: CASSYSGRGNTIYF; cdr3_nt: TGTGCCAGCAGTTACTCGGGGCGTGGAAACACCATATATTTT
cdr3_length: 14; v_call: TRBV7-3; j_call: TRBJ2-3; d_call: -; clone_size: once; cdr3_aa: CASSLGFSTDTQYF; cdr3_nt: TGTGCCAGCAGCTTAGGATTTAGCACAGATACGCAGTATTTT
cdr3_length: 12; v_call: TRBV14; j_call: TRBJ2-7; d_call: -; clone_size: -; cdr3_aa: CASSQVTNEQYF; cdr3_nt: TGTGCCAGCAGCCAAGTGACGAACGAGCAGTACTTC
cdr3_length: 15; v_call: TRBV7-2; j_call: TRBJ1-2; d_call: -; clone_size: -; cdr3_aa: CASSLEDRPNYGYTF; cdr3_nt: TGTGCCAGCAGCTTAGAGGACAGACCAAACTATGGCTACACCTTC
cdr3_length: 14; v_call: TRBV19; j_call: TRBJ1-2; d_call: -; clone_size: -; cdr3_aa: CATNEGGSNYGYTF; cdr3_nt: TGTGCCACCAACGAGGGGGGTTCTAACTATGGCTACACCTTC
cdr3_length: 14; v_call: TRBV6-1; j_call: TRBJ1-4; d_call: -; clone_size: -; cdr3_aa: CASSEALLTTAWFF; cdr3_nt: TGTGCCAGCAGTGAAGCGCTTCTTACGACGGCTTGGTTTTTT
cdr3_length: 15; v_call: TRBV4-1; j_call: TRBJ2-5; d_call: -; clone_size: -; cdr3_aa: CASSSTKAVYETQYF; cdr3_nt: TGCGCCAGCAGCTCTACGAAGGCTGTTTATGAGACCCAGTACTTC